The 8 T cell receptor beta chains below were found in one sample sequenced in a study of T cell repertoires in cytomegalovirus infection. MiXCR, run by TCRdb on the reads, gives a single entry per CDR3 protein. The sample has around 570,000 distinct CDR3 sequences; under 45% are singletons. These receptors' antigens are unknown. Sequencing was performed on cultured PBMCs, taken from culture after CMV antigen stimulation. Every receptor here comes from a human donor in good health (CMV status not recorded). Some clones in this sample may be carry-over from other donors' samples.

This clonotype was counted between two and nine times. The chain links TRBV12-3 or TRBV12-4 to TRBJ2-3; D remains unclear. CDR3 size: 14 residues. Trimming stripped 2 bases from V and 4 bases from J, with 10 bases between. CDR3 sequence reads: CASSLSPWADTQYF. In nucleotides, the CDR3 is TGTGCCAGCAGTTTATCCCCGTGGGCAGATACGCAGTATTTT.

The chain joins TRBV23-1 to TRBJ2-5; 8 bases fit TRBD1. TRBV23-1 is recorded as an ORF, its role being uncertain. The CDR3 has 17 amino acids. Trimming took 3 bases from V and 1 from J; bases not matched to a gene: 10. CDR3 loop: CASSHQPRGPPQETQYF. For the CDR3, the DNA is TGCGCCAGCAGTCACCAACCCAGGGGGCCGCCCCAAGAGACCCAGTACTTC.

The count of this clonotype is one. The chain employs TRBV6-6 and TRBJ2-2, with 8 positions matching TRBD2. The J segment lost 1 base and the V segment lost 5 bases, leaving 9 bases of the junction unmatched. Germline CDR1 is MNHNY and CDR2 is SVGAGI (reference sequence). CDR3 size: 17 residues. CDR3 residues: CASSVGGGTRNTGELFF. The CDR3, as DNA: TGTGCCAGCAGTGTGGGTGGTGGGACTAGGAACACCGGGGAGCTGTTTTTT.

This clonotype has more than one count but fewer than ten. The chain uses TRBV4-2 and TRBJ2-7; 9 nucleotides match TRBD2. The junction had 6 bases not matched to a gene; V was cut back by 1 base and J by 2 bases. This CDR3 spans 16 amino acids. Germline V gene data show CDR1 as LGHNA and CDR2 as YNFKEQ. The CDR3 spells CASSQAPSGMTYEQYF. As DNA, the CDR3 is TGTGCCAGCAGCCAAGCGCCTAGCGGGATGACCTACGAGCAGTACTTC.

This clonotype was recorded once. Sequence at one end of the junction differs from germline and may be a read error. The chain recombines TRBV5-3 with TRBJ2-7; no clear D gene. TRBV5-3 carries the ORF label, with uncertain function. The CDR3 has 14 amino acids. As DNA, the CDR3 is TGTGCCAGCAGCTTGATTCCAGACGTCCACGAGCAGTACTTC. Protein sequence: CASSLIPDVHEQYF.

The count of this clonotype is one. This CDR3 is CASSRRITGMPTNEKLFF. The CDR3 DNA reads as TGTGCCAGCAGCCGGAGAATTACAGGGATGCCAACTAATGAAAAACTGTTTTTT. The chain joins TRBV27 to TRBJ1-4; D is possibly TRBD1 (6 bases). V dropped 6 bases and J dropped 0 bases, with 20 bases sitting between them. This CDR3 comprises 18 residues. Germline V gives CDR1 MNHEY, CDR2 SMNVEV (reference sequence).

The sample holds a few counts of this clonotype. The chain uses TRBV20-1 and TRBJ2-1; D ambiguous. Germline CDR1 DFQATT, CDR2 SNEGSKA (reference sequence). Trimming took off 1 base at V and 0 bases at J, with 13 bases between the two ends. This CDR3 is built from 16 residues. The CDR3 DNA reads TGCAGTGCTAGAGTCCCCCCCGGCTACTCCTACAATGAGCAGTTCTTC. It yields the protein CSARVPPGYSYNEQFF.

The chain combines TRBV7-6 with TRBJ1-2; tentatively, D is TRBD1 (6 bases). The V gene's germline CDR1 is SGHVS and CDR2 FNYEAQ. This CDR3 comprises 14 residues. V was shortened by 4 bases and J by 7 bases, with 16 bases between the two germline ends. The CDR3 bases are TGTGCCAGCAGCTCCGGAGGGGGGGCGCTTGGCTACACCTTC. Translated, it gives CASSSGGGALGYTF.